This TCR beta chain was captured in a study of blood T cell repertoires in COVID-19. Looking at the study overall: COVID-19 samples, acute and convalescent, were from the United States, Italy and Spain. Nucleic acid was either cDNA or gDNA, and it came from T cells, B-cell-depleted T cells, or PBMCs.

Trimming took 2 bases from V and 6 from J, leaving 17 bases between them. Germline V gene lookup returns CDR1 MNHNS and CDR2 SASEGT. The CDR3 has 15 amino acids. Study processing details: Estimates of nucleated cell counts were drawn from the amplification of reference gene primers. TCRdb's copy holds only in-frame clones and misses some; the assay was immunoSEQ multiplex PCR. V, J and clone size reflect that table, while D and trimming were determined from the DNA. Of tens of thousands of clones listed, around 90% are singletons. The genes are TRBV6-1 and TRBJ2-7, with a tentative D call TRBD1 (5 bases). The TCR originated in a man aged 45-65 years with active COVID-19. Source material: peripheral blood. CDR3 sequence: CASSEWGRSRGEQYF. In DNA form, the CDR3 reads TGTGCCAGCAGTGAATGGGGCAGGTCTAGGGGCGAGCAGTACTTC.